The 20 T cell receptor beta chains below all came from one sample that was sequenced in a study of Ad26.COV2.S vaccination and SARS-CoV-2 variants. Treatment specified: 15 to 20 received Ad26.COV2.S at low or high dose, single or two shots; several received placebo; per-sample allocation not given. The investigators took samples on day 63 after the first vaccine or placebo injection. The method was immunoSEQ multiplex PCR; TCRdb's version includes in-frame clones alone and lacks a portion of them. The sample holds around 380,000 clones, 80% to 90% seen once. Source: peripheral blood, taken in a trial of Ad26.COV2.S vaccine versus placebo. These receptors all come from a person between 18 and 59 years old who received the Ad26.COV2.S COVID-19 vaccine or a placebo.

The chain links TRBV13 to TRBJ1-3, with TRBD1 identical over 7 bases. The germline gives CDR1 PRHDT, CDR2 FYEKMQ (reference sequence). After removal of 5 bases from V and 3 bases from J, the junction contained 10 bases not matched to a gene. This CDR3 region has 16 residues. The CDR3 loop reads CASSPHDRAYGNTIYF. The CDR3 DNA reads as TGTGCCAGCAGCCCCCACGACAGGGCATATGGAAACACCATATATTTT. Variable domain in full (rest from reference TRBV13 and TRBJ1-3): AAGVIQSPRHLIKEKRETATLKCYPIPRHDTVYWYQQGPGQDPQFLISFYEKMQSDKGSIPDRFSAQQFSDYHSELNMSSLELGDSALYFCASSPHDRAYGNTIYFGEGSWLTVV.

V gene TRBV6-6 combines with J gene TRBJ1-2; TRBD1 is a possible D gene (5 bases). Deletions cut 2 bases from V and 1 base from J, with 11 bases between. The germline CDR1 and CDR2 sequences are MNHNY and SVGAGI (reference sequence). This CDR3 is built from 15 residues. The CDR3 protein is CASSYPTANNYGYTF. CDR3 nucleotides: TGTGCCAGCAGTTACCCGACAGCGAATAACTATGGCTACACCTTC.

The V and J genes are TRBV6-5 and TRBJ1-6, with D perhaps TRBD1 (6 bases). The germline V gene has CDR1 MNHEY and CDR2 SVGAGI. The V end was cut by 2 bases, the J end by 10 bases, with 15 bases between. This CDR3 has 15 residues. Written as DNA, the CDR3 is TGTGCCAGCAGTTACGAGACAGGCGGGCGGTCACCCCTCCACTTT. Protein product: CASSYETGGRSPLHF.

The rearrangement joins TRBV3-1 (or the pseudogene TRBV3-2) to TRBJ2-2; the match to TRBD2 covers 16 bases. The J segment lost 0 bases and the V segment lost 9 bases, leaving 10 bases of the junction unmatched. The V gene's germline CDR1 is LGHDT and CDR2 YNNKEL (reference sequence). The length of the CDR3 is 19 residues. The CDR3 spells CARLPGLAGGRSNTGELFF. CDR3 DNA sequence: TGTGCCAGACTTCCGGGACTAGCGGGGGGGCGGTCGAACACCGGGGAGCTGTTTTTT.

The rearrangement links TRBV5-1 to TRBJ2-4, with D perhaps TRBD1 or TRBD2 (5 bases each). Germline CDR1 and CDR2: SGHRS and YFSETQ. Trimming stripped 5 bases from V and 3 bases from J, with 21 bases between. CDR3 size: 17 residues. The CDR3 is CASSPGATAPLKNIQYF. DNA for the CDR3: TGCGCCAGCAGTCCCGGGGCTACAGCGCCACTCAAAAACATTCAGTACTTC. The full variable domain, rest sourced from reference TRBV5-1 and TRBJ2-4, is KAGVTQTPRYLIKTRGQQVTLSCSPISGHRSVSWYQQTPGQGLQFLFEYFSETQRNKGNFPGRFSGRQFSNSRSEMNVSTLELGDSALYLCASSPGATAPLKNIQYFGAGTRLSVL.

This chain connects TRBV10-2 to TRBJ2-7, with TRBD1 identical over 10 bases. The trim removed 7 bases at V and 3 bases at J, leaving 12 bases unmatched. Germline V gene lookup returns CDR1 WSHSY and CDR2 SAAADI. The CDR3 runs to 16 residues. CDR3 coding DNA: TGCGCCAGCACCACAGGTGGGGGGACAGGGGTCTACGAGCAGTACTTC. Amino acid sequence: CASTTGGGTGVYEQYF.

This chain joins TRBV7-9 and TRBJ1-1, with D possibly TRBD1 on 6 matching bases. CDR3 length: 15 residues. The V end was cut by 0 bases, the J end by 2 bases, with 10 bases between. Germline V gene lookup returns CDR1 SEHNR and CDR2 FQNEAQ (reference sequence). The CDR3 nucleotides read TGTGCCAGCAGCTTAGCACAGGGAGACAACACTGAAGCTTTCTTT. Amino acid sequence: CASSLAQGDNTEAFF.

This rearrangement joins TRBV3-1 (or the pseudogene TRBV3-2) to TRBJ2-1; the match to TRBD2 covers 8 bases. Per germline, CDR1 LGHDT and CDR2 YNNKEL (reference sequence). The CDR3 is 13 residues long. Trimming removed 1 base from V and 14 bases from J; junction bases left unmatched: 7. The CDR3 region has the DNA TGTGCCAGCAGCCAAGGACTCGCGGGGGGAAAGTTCTTC. It translates to CASSQGLAGGKFF.

The rearrangement joins TRBV5-1 to TRBJ2-5, with 7 bases lining up with TRBD1. Germline V lookup: CDR1 SGHRS, CDR2 YFSETQ. CDR3 length: 17 residues. J lost 2 bases, V lost 7 bases, and 17 bases had no gene match. In DNA form, the CDR3 reads TGCGCCAGCTCCGAACCGAAAGAGGACAGGACGCAAGAGACCCAGTACTTC. Amino acid sequence: CASSEPKEDRTQETQYF.

V and J are TRBV19 and TRBJ1-1; D is unclear. Between the trimmed V and J ends, which lost 3 bases and 6 bases, there was a span of 17 bases. Germline values: CDR1 LNHDA, CDR2 SQIVND (reference sequence). This CDR3 is 15 amino acids long. The CDR3 spells CASSIQAPATPEAFF. CDR3 coding DNA: TGTGCCAGTAGTATTCAGGCCCCGGCGACCCCTGAAGCTTTCTTT.

This clone was picked up one time. The J gene is TRBJ1-3, the V gene TRBV7-2; tentatively, D is TRBD1 (6 bases). Looked up from germline, CDR1 is SGHTA and CDR2 is FQGNSA. V was pared by 5 bases and J by 3 bases, with 20 bases between. The length of the CDR3 is 17 residues. The CDR3 region is CASSPGQRLSYGNTIYF. CDR3 nucleotides: TGTGCCAGCAGCCCTGGACAGCGACTGTCGTATGGAAACACCATATATTTT.

This clone was picked up a small number of times. The sample contains more than one DNA sequence encoding this CDR3. V usage is TRBV30 and J usage is TRBJ1-5, with D hard to call. The CDR3 is 13 amino acids. Trimming removed 1 base at V and 4 bases at J, with 8 bases between. CDR1 and CDR2 (germline): GTSNPN, SVGIG (reference sequence). CDR3 nucleotide sequence: TGTGCCTGGAGTGCAGGCTCTAATCAGCCCCAGCATTTT. It is translated as CAWSAGSNQPQHF.

V is TRBV4-3 and J is TRBJ1-1; TRBD1 aligns across 8 bases. Looked up from germline, CDR1 is LGHNA and CDR2 is YSLEER. J lost 3 bases, V lost 0 bases, and 6 bases had no gene match. CDR3 length equals 16 residues. The CDR3 DNA reads TGCGCCAGCAGCCAAGATTCCCGGGACAGGCACACTGAAGCTTTCTTT. Translation: CASSQDSRDRHTEAFF.

V usage is TRBV2 and J usage is TRBJ2-3; 10 nucleotides align to TRBD2. V gave up 3 bases and J gave up 4 bases; unmatched junction bases: 7. The CDR3 is 16 amino acids. Germline-derived CDR1 and CDR2 are SNHLY and FYNNEI. CDR3 protein: CASSEWLAGDADTQYF. As DNA, the CDR3 is TGTGCCAGCAGTGAGTGGCTAGCGGGGGACGCAGATACGCAGTATTTT.

This chain connects TRBV2 to TRBJ2-4; 8 bases match TRBD2. The CDR3 loop spans 14 amino acids. V lost 8 bases to trimming and J lost 7 bases; unmatched junction nucleotides: 10. Per the germline V gene, CDR1 is SNHLY and CDR2 is FYNNEI. The CDR3 here is CASQAGGRGNIQYF. The CDR3 nucleotides are TGTGCCAGCCAGGCGGGGGGCCGAGGGAACATTCAGTACTTC.

This sequence joins TRBV5-1 and TRBJ1-1; possible D gene TRBD1, 5 bases. Germline assignment: CDR1 SGHRS and CDR2 YFSETQ. The V gene lost 0 bases and the J gene lost 3 bases, with 9 bases spanning the gap. The CDR3 extends over 14 amino acids. The CDR3 spells CASSLATGYTEAFF. CDR3 DNA: TGCGCCAGCAGCTTGGCAACAGGATACACTGAAGCTTTCTTT.

V and J are TRBV5-4 and TRBJ2-3, with D possibly being TRBD1 (7 bases). CDR3 length equals 15 residues. V was shortened by 6 bases and J by 5 bases, with 19 bases between the two germline ends. The germline V gene encodes CDR1 SGHNT and CDR2 YYREEE (reference sequence). The CDR3 DNA reads TGTGCCAGCACGGGCCAGGGGGGCCGAATAGATACGCAGTATTTT. Its protein is CASTGQGGRIDTQYF.

The J gene is TRBJ1-2, the V gene TRBV9, with D tentatively TRBD1 (5 bases). The germline V and J ends were trimmed by 0 bases and 4 bases, with 16 bases remaining between them. In germline, CDR1 is SGDLS, CDR2 YYNGEE. This CDR3 region has 16 residues. The CDR3 loop reads CASSVDDPGGVYGYTF. In nucleotides, the CDR3 is TGTGCCAGCAGCGTAGACGACCCGGGAGGGGTCTATGGCTACACCTTC.

The chain uses TRBV19 and TRBJ1-2, with D hard to call. Germline assignment: CDR1 LNHDA and CDR2 SQIVND (reference sequence). V was pared by 3 bases and J by 8 bases, with 19 bases between. The CDR3 length is 15 residues. The CDR3 DNA is TGTGCCAGTAGTATTTATCACAGCCAGACGGGAGGCTACACCTTC. Translating it yields CASSIYHSQTGGYTF.

The CDR3 is CSTGTGGTDTQYF. The CDR3 region has the DNA TGCAGCACTGGGACAGGGGGGACAGATACGCAGTATTTT. This chain joins TRBV29-1 and TRBJ2-3, with 11 bases fitting TRBD1. Germline values: CDR1 SQVTM, CDR2 ANQGSEA. The J segment lost 3 bases and the V segment lost 8 bases, leaving 4 bases of the junction unmatched. The CDR3 runs to 13 residues.